This TCR beta chain was captured by sequencing in a study of chemoradiotherapy in HPV16-positive cancers. V was clipped by 2 bases and J by 4 bases, with 11 bases between them. The germline gives CDR1 KGHSH, CDR2 LQKENI. The CDR3 consists of 14 residues. TCRdb's copy holds only in-frame clones and misses some; the assay was immunoSEQ multiplex PCR. Of approximately 12,000 clones listed, over 60% are singletons. This receptor was obtained from a human donor with HPV-associated anogenital cancer. The V call is TRBV18, the J call TRBJ1-1; D remains unclear. The sample was gathered from a patient who underwent chemoradiotherapy. CDR3: CASSPKTRSTEAFF. CDR3 nucleotides: TGTGCCAGCTCACCAAAAACCCGGAGCACTGAAGCTTTCTTT. Full variable domain (rest looked up from reference TRBV18 and TRBJ1-1): NAGVMQNPRHLVRRRGQEARLRCSPMKGHSHVYWYRQLPEEGLKFMVYLQKENIIDESGMPKERFSAEFPKEGPSILRIQQVVRGDSAAYFCASSPKTRSTEAFFGQGTRLTVV.